The 27 T cell receptor beta chains in this list originate from one sample, sequenced in a study of identical twins. TCRdb passed the 5' RACE reads through MiXCR, listing each CDR3 protein once. The sample lists 200,000 to 300,000 distinct CDR3 sequences; roughly a tenth were seen once. Material for sequencing was memory T cells sorted from blood. These receptors all come from a man in his forties or fifties in good health.

This clonotype was found many times. This sequence joins TRBV4-3 and TRBJ2-7; no clear D gene. V was trimmed by 1 base and J by 1 base, leaving 8 bases between them. The CDR3 sequence is 14 residues long. Germline loops: CDR1 LGHNA, CDR2 YSLEER. CDR3 residues: CASSQGPYSYEQYF. Here the CDR3 DNA reads TGCGCCAGCAGCCAAGGACCCTATTCCTACGAGCAGTACTTC.

As DNA, the CDR3 is TGCGCCAGCAGCCAAGATGGTGGGTACAATGAGCAGTTCTTC. Translated, it gives CASSQDGGYNEQFF. The J gene is TRBJ2-1, the V gene TRBV4-3; no clear D gene. V lost 0 bases and J lost 4, with 7 bases in between. Germline values: CDR1 LGHNA, CDR2 YSLEER. This CDR3 is built from 14 residues.

The rearrangement uses TRBV20-1 and TRBJ1-6; D might be TRBD1 (5 bases). Trimming took 4 bases from V and 7 from J, leaving 14 bases between them. This CDR3 has 14 residues. The V gene's germline CDR1 is DFQATT and CDR2 SNEGSKA (reference sequence). The CDR3 here is CSATPGTENSPLHF. The CDR3 DNA reads TGCAGTGCTACCCCCGGGACGGAAAATTCACCCCTCCACTTT.

The chain combines TRBV7-8 with TRBJ2-1, with 9 nucleotides matching TRBD2. Germline CDR1 SGHVS, CDR2 FQNEAQ. Trimming removed 6 bases from V and 6 bases from J; junction bases left unmatched: 9. This CDR3 contains 15 residues. The CDR3 region is CASRRREGLGNEQFF. CDR3 nucleotides: TGTGCCAGCAGAAGGCGGGAGGGCCTGGGCAATGAGCAGTTCTTC.

To note about this clonotype: One base away lies a much larger clone, so this may be a sequencing read error. The V and J genes are TRBV29-1 and TRBJ1-2; D might be TRBD1 (5 bases). CDR1 is SQVTM and CDR2 is ANQGSEA in the germline V gene. The length of the CDR3 is 13 residues. V was pared by 4 bases and J by 4 bases, with 13 bases between. The DNA of the CDR3 is TGCAGCGTTGCACTGACAGCCAGCTATGGCTACACCTTC. Encoded protein: CSVALTASYGYTF. The variable domain in full, completed from reference TRBV29-1 and TRBJ1-2, reads SAVISQKPSRDICQRGTSLTIQCQVDSQVTMMFWYRQQPGQSLTLIATANQGSEATYESGFVIDKFPISRPNLTFSTLTVSNMSPEDSSIYLCSVALTASYGYTFGSGTRLTVV.

V and J are TRBV7-8 and TRBJ2-1; maybe TRBD2 (6 bases). This CDR3 comprises 12 residues. Germline assignment: CDR1 SGHVS and CDR2 FQNEAQ. Trimming cost V 3 bases and J 10 bases, with 10 bases left between them. DNA for the CDR3: TGTGCCAGCAGCTTCCTCGGGAGCGAGCAGTTCTTC. It yields the protein CASSFLGSEQFF.

The gene calls are TRBV5-1 and TRBJ1-2, with D perhaps TRBD1 (6 bases). V was shortened by 3 bases and J by 5 bases, with 14 bases between the two germline ends. CDR1 and CDR2 (germline): SGHRS, YFSETQ. The length of the CDR3 is 14 residues. The CDR3 spells CASSSTGAGYGYTF. CDR3 DNA: TGCGCCAGCAGCTCGACAGGCGCCGGGTATGGCTACACCTTC.

This clonotype was found many times. The J gene is TRBJ2-1, the V gene TRBV7-2; 13 nucleotides agree with TRBD2. Trimming at V came to 5 bases and at J to 10 bases, leaving 11 bases not matched to a gene. This CDR3 region has 16 residues. CDR1 and CDR2 (germline): SGHTA, FQGNSA. CDR3 protein: CASSRRGLAGVREQFF. CDR3 DNA sequence: TGTGCCAGCAGCCGCAGAGGACTAGCGGGAGTTCGCGAGCAGTTCTTC.

The chain employs TRBV5-6 and TRBJ1-5, with a weak D call TRBD1 (5 bases). CDR1 is SGHDT, CDR2 YYEEEE, per germline. V was trimmed by 1 base and J by 7 bases, leaving 12 bases between them. The CDR3 has 14 amino acids. CDR3 sequence reads: CASSLWGIGQPQHF. DNA of the CDR3: TGTGCCAGCAGCTTGTGGGGCATTGGCCAGCCCCAGCATTTT.

This chain connects TRBV6-1 to TRBJ1-4; TRBD1 agrees at 9 bases. The ends lost 6 bases at V and 10 bases at J; junction bases unmatched: 9. CDR1 is MNHNS, CDR2 SASEGT, per germline. This CDR3 has 14 residues. CDR3 in DNA: TGTGCCAGCAGCCCCGGGACAGGGCGAGGAAAACTGTTTTTT. Translation: CASSPGTGRGKLFF.

This clonotype was detected a few times. The chain recombines TRBV6-5 with TRBJ1-1; 7 bases fit TRBD1. V was clipped by 6 bases and J by 0 bases; unmatched bases: 4. CDR1 is MNHEY, CDR2 SVGAGI, per germline. The CDR3 covers 14 residues. The CDR3 DNA sequence: TGTGCCAGCAGATACAGGGGCATGAACACTGAAGCTTTCTTT. Residues: CASRYRGMNTEAFF.

This clonotype was detected ten times or more. DNA of the CDR3: TGCAGTGCTAGCCCTGGGGGAGGCAATGAGCAGTTCTTC. This sequence encodes CSASPGGGNEQFF. The rearrangement links TRBV20-1 to TRBJ2-1; TRBD2 is a possible D gene (6 bases). This CDR3 contains 13 residues. CDR1 is DFQATT and CDR2 is SNEGSKA in the germline V gene (reference sequence). Deletions cut 3 bases from V and 6 bases from J, with 12 bases between.

The J gene is TRBJ2-5, the V gene TRBV7-9, with TRBD1 matching over 7 bases. The germline gives CDR1 SEHNR, CDR2 FQNEAQ (reference sequence). Trimming at V came to 5 bases and at J to 3 bases, leaving 15 bases not matched to a gene. The CDR3 loop spans 17 amino acids. CDR3 amino acids: CASSLPRQGRQEETQYF. Here the CDR3 DNA reads TGTGCCAGCAGCCTCCCTCGACAGGGTCGGCAGGAAGAGACCCAGTACTTC.

This clonotype was counted ten times or more. The chain carries TRBV9 and TRBJ1-1; D is undetermined. Germline assignment: CDR1 SGDLS and CDR2 YYNGEE. This CDR3 comprises 15 residues. V gave up 0 bases and J gave up 4 bases, with 13 bases separating them. The CDR3, as DNA: TGTGCCAGCAGCGTAGGAAGTCAGTCGAGCACTGAAGCTTTCTTT. It translates to CASSVGSQSSTEAFF.

This clonotype was recorded many times. The chain links TRBV5-1 to TRBJ2-2; D is unresolved. This CDR3 spans 17 amino acids. Germline V gene lookup returns CDR1 SGHRS and CDR2 YFSETQ. Trimming stripped 1 base from V and 6 bases from J, with 19 bases between. The CDR3 nucleotides are TGCGCCAGCAGCTTGATGTCCCCCTCCTATGGGGCCGGGGAGCTGTTTTTT. Its protein product is CASSLMSPSYGAGELFF. Based on the CDR3 plus reference TRBV5-1 and TRBJ2-2, the full variable domain is KAGVTQTPRYLIKTRGQQVTLSCSPISGHRSVSWYQQTPGQGLQFLFEYFSETQRNKGNFPGRFSGRQFSNSRSEMNVSTLELGDSALYLCASSLMSPSYGAGELFFGEGSRLTVL.

This clonotype was observed a handful of times. V is TRBV20-1 and J is TRBJ1-2; D is ambiguous. Germline CDR1 and CDR2: DFQATT and SNEGSKA (reference sequence). The CDR3 length is 15 residues. The V end was cut by 1 base, the J end by 0 bases, with 12 bases between. Here the CDR3 reads CSARVVPRANYGYTF. CDR3 DNA sequence: TGCAGTGCTAGAGTCGTTCCAAGAGCTAACTATGGCTACACCTTC.

The rearrangement joins TRBV5-6 to TRBJ2-2; tentative D call: TRBD1 (5 bases). CDR1 and CDR2 from the germline V gene are SGHDT and YYEEEE. The CDR3 length is 15 residues. Trimming stripped 6 bases from V and 6 bases from J, with 18 bases between. CDR3 DNA sequence: TGTGCCAGCACCCGACAGTCCGGTGGGGCCGGGGAGCTGTTTTTT. Protein product: CASTRQSGGAGELFF.

This clonotype has at least ten counts. The chain links TRBV4-2 to TRBJ2-2; 16 nucleotides agree with TRBD2. The CDR3 runs to 20 residues. J gave up 6 bases and V 1 base, and 11 bases lay outside the gene matches. Germline-derived CDR1 and CDR2 are LGHNA and YNFKEQ. The CDR3 loop is CASSQGTSGLAGGPSGELFF. CDR3 in DNA: TGTGCCAGCAGCCAAGGCACCTCGGGACTAGCGGGAGGGCCATCCGGGGAGCTGTTTTTT.

The chain employs TRBV19 and TRBJ2-3; 7 bases match TRBD2. The CDR3 sequence is 15 residues long. V was clipped by 4 bases and J by 5 bases; unmatched bases: 9. Germline V gene data show CDR1 as LNHDA and CDR2 as SQIVND (reference sequence). CDR3 sequence (DNA): TGTGCCAGTAGTACCGGGAGGCGGGAGAAAGATACGCAGTATTTT. It specifies CASSTGRREKDTQYF.

This clonotype came up a few times. The gene calls are TRBV7-2 and TRBJ2-3; the match to TRBD2 covers 8 bases. Germline CDR1 reads SGHTA; CDR2 reads FQGNSA. This CDR3 comprises 16 residues. With V trimmed by 1 base and J by 0 bases, 3 bases remained unmatched. This chain's CDR3 is CASSLVAGTSTDTQYF. The CDR3 DNA is TGTGCCAGCAGCTTAGTAGCGGGGACAAGCACAGATACGCAGTATTTT.

This clonotype was counted ten times or more. The chain couples TRBV12-3 or TRBV12-4 to TRBJ2-1; possibly TRBD2 for D (6 bases). The CDR3 length is 17 residues. V was trimmed by 5 bases and J by 9 bases, leaving 26 bases between them. The chain's CDR3 is CASSPRIGSRGSGEQFF. The DNA for the CDR3 is TGTGCCAGCAGTCCTAGGATCGGGAGTAGGGGCTCGGGTGAGCAGTTCTTC.

In this sample, this clonotype turned up many times. Here the CDR3 DNA reads TGTGCCAGCAAGTGGGACGCAGATTCACCCCTCCACTTT. Amino acids: CASKWDADSPLHF. The chain joins TRBV6-2 or TRBV6-3 to TRBJ1-6, with D perhaps TRBD1 (5 bases). With 7 bases removed from V and 8 bases from J, the gap between germline ends came to 12 bases. The CDR3 loop spans 13 amino acids. CDR1 MNHEY and CDR2 SVGEGT come from the germline V gene.

At least ten counts were recorded for this clonotype. V usage is TRBV7-2 and J usage is TRBJ2-2; TRBD1 matches 7 bases. The CDR3 has 16 residues. V shed 4 bases, J shed 3 bases, and the junction held 8 bases outside the gene matches. CDR1 is SGHTA and CDR2 is FQGNSA in the germline V gene. The CDR3 bases are TGTGCCAGCAGCTCGCAGACAGGGTGGGACACCGGGGAGCTGTTTTTT. Encoded protein: CASSSQTGWDTGELFF.

This clonotype was found a few times. The genes are TRBV29-1 and TRBJ2-5; D is undetermined. Trimming stripped 1 base from V and 1 base from J, with 4 bases between. Germline values: CDR1 SQVTM, CDR2 ANQGSEA. This CDR3 contains 12 residues. Here the CDR3 DNA reads TGCAGCGTTGAAGTCACCCAAGAGACCCAGTACTTC. This encodes CSVEVTQETQYF.

This clonotype was observed a few times. The gene calls are TRBV15 and TRBJ2-2; TRBD1 agrees at 7 bases. The CDR3 sequence is 14 residues long. CDR1 is LNHNV and CDR2 is YYDKDF in the germline V gene (reference sequence). With 0 bases clipped from V and 6 bases from J, the junction kept 1 base outside the gene matches. CDR3 in amino acids: CATSREDRAGELFF. In DNA form, the CDR3 reads TGTGCCACCAGCAGAGAAGACAGGGCCGGGGAGCTGTTTTTT.

This clonotype came up a few times. V gene TRBV12-3 or TRBV12-4 combines with J gene TRBJ1-2; D remains ambiguous. Trimming pared 4 bases from V and 1 base from J, leaving 7 bases between. The CDR3 loop spans 13 amino acids. The DNA of the CDR3 is TGTGCCAGCAGTTCTGGCTTTAACTATGGCTACACCTTC. Residues: CASSSGFNYGYTF.

This clonotype has at least ten counts. This chain links TRBV11-1 with TRBJ2-7; tentatively, D is TRBD1 (6 bases). Germline V gives CDR1 SGHAT, CDR2 FQDESV (reference sequence). The CDR3 covers 14 residues. V was cut by 3 bases and J by 1 base, with 10 bases left in between. CDR3 bases: TGTGCCAGCAGCTTGGGGGCGCGGTCCTACGAGCAGTACTTC. Amino acids: CASSLGARSYEQYF.